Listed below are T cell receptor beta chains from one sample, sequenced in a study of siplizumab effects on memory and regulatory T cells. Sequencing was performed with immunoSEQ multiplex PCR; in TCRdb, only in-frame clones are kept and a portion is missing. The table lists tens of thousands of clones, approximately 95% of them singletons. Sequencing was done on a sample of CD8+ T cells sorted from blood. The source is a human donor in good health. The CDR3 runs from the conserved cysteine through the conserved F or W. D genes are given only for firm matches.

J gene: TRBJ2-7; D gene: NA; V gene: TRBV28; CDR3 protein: CASSFAATYAYEQYF; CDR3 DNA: TGTGCCAGCAGTTTCGCAGCAACTTACGCCTACGAGCAGTACTTC
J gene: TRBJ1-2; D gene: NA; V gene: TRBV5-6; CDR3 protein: CASSLGDTHGYTF; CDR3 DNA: TGTGCCAGCAGCTTGGGGGACACTCATGGCTACACCTTC
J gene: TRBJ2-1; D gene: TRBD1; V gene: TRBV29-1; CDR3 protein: CSVEKGPDRGYNEQFF; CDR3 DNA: TGCAGCGTTGAAAAGGGTCCGGACAGGGGGTACAATGAGCAGTTCTTC
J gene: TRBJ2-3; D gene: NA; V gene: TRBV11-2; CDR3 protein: CASSVQGGSTDTQYF; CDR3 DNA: TGTGCCAGCAGCGTTCAGGGGGGGAGCACAGATACGCAGTATTTT
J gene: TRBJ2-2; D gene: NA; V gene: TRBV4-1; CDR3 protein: CASSQVGRSGELFF; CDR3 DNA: TGCGCCAGCAGCCAAGTGGGGAGATCCGGGGAGCTGTTTTTT
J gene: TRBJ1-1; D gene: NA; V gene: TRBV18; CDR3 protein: CASSPEEGFRTEAFF; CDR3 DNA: TGTGCCAGCTCACCGGAGGAAGGATTTCGGACTGAAGCTTTCTTT
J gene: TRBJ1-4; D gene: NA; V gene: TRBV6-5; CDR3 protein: CASSTRPFTSEKLFF; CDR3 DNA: TGTGCCAGCAGTACACGACCATTCACGTCTGAAAAACTGTTTTTT
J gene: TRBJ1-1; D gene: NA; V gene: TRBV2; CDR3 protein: CASSVGYTEAFF; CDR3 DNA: TGTGCCAGCAGTGTGGGGTACACTGAAGCTTTCTTT
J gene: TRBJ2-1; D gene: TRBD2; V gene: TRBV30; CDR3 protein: CAWSPAASGKVEQFF; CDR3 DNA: TGTGCCTGGAGTCCCGCGGCTAGCGGGAAGGTTGAGCAGTTCTTC
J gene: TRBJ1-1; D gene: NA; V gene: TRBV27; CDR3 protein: CASSRHGAEAFF; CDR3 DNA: TGTGCCAGCAGTCGACACGGAGCTGAAGCTTTCTTT
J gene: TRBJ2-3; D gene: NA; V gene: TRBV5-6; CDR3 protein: CASSLAGGDTQYF; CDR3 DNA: TGTGCCAGCAGCTTGGCTGGCGGGGATACGCAGTATTTT
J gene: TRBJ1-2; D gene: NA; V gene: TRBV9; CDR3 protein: CASSVGGSFTF; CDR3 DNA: TGTGCCAGCAGCGTGGGAGGAAGTTTCACCTTC
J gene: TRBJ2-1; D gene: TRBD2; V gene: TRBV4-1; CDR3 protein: CASSWGLAGEEQFF; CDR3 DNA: TGCGCCAGCAGCTGGGGACTAGCGGGAGAAGAGCAGTTCTTC
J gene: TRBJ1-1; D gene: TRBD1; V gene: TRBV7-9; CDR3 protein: CASSRTGGETEAFF; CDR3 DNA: TGTGCCAGCAGCCGGACAGGGGGTGAGACTGAAGCTTTCTTT